These T cell receptor beta chains were read from a single sample in a study of long-term antiretroviral therapy in people with HIV. Produced via immunoSEQ multiplex PCR; TCRdb's table is partial and in-frame only. The sample includes roughly 28,000 clones, around 86% of them seen just once. Source: unsorted PBMCs, taken 2.9 years after starting antiretroviral therapy. The receptors were sampled from a man between 45 and 60 years old with HIV. The CDR3 runs from the conserved cysteine through the conserved F or W. Each record gives: J gene, V gene, clone size, D gene, CDR3 DNA, CDR3 protein. D genes are given only for firm matches. Not all rows give a size; the values are once, few, many and, for expanded clones, a class.

TRBJ1-5,TRBV2,-,-,TGTGCCAGCAGGGGAAATCAGCCCCAGCATTTT,CASRGNQPQHF
TRBJ1-1,TRBV5-8,-,-,TGTGCCAGCAGCCCGGGACCGAATGCTGAAGCTTTCTTT,CASSPGPNAEAFF
TRBJ2-3,TRBV4-1,-,TRBD2,TGCGCCAGCAGCCAAACGGGACTAGCGGGGACCACAGATACGCAGTATTTT,CASSQTGLAGTTDTQYF
TRBJ2-1,TRBV29-1,-,-,TGCAGCGGGGTCCGATGGGGGGTGGGGGACAATGAGCAGTTCTTC,CSGVRWGVGDNEQFF
TRBJ1-1,TRBV27,-,-,TGTGCCAGCAGGGAGCGGGGGCAGGGTGCTGAAGCTTTCTTT,CASRERGQGAEAFF
TRBJ1-6,TRBV30,-,-,TGTGCCTGGAGTGGCCAGACCTTCAATTCACCCCTCCACTTT,CAWSGQTFNSPLHF
TRBJ2-1,TRBV18,-,-,TGTGCCAGCTCACCTAGTAGGAGCTCCTACAATGAGCAGTTCTTC,CASSPSRSSYNEQFF
TRBJ2-3,TRBV10-3,-,-,TGTGCCATCAGTGAAGAGGGGAAAAACACAGATACGCAGTATTTT,CAISEEGKNTDTQYF
TRBJ2-3,TRBV5-4,-,TRBD2,TGTGCCAGCAGCTTGAGGTGGACTAGCGGGGGGGCTAGCACAGATACGCAGTATTTT,CASSLRWTSGGASTDTQYF
TRBJ2-3,TRBV7-2,-,TRBD2,TGTGCCAGCAGCTACAAAACCCTAGCGGGGGGGCACCGGTATACGCAGTATTTT,CASSYKTLAGGHRYTQYF
TRBJ2-1,TRBV9,few,-,TGTGCCAGCAGCGCGACCTACAGGGTATCAAGCAATGAGCAGTTCTTC,CASSATYRVSSNEQFF
TRBJ1-6,TRBV28,-,-,TGTGCCAGCAGTCCGAGACAGTTCGGGCGAGAACCCCTCCACTTT,CASSPRQFGREPLHF
TRBJ2-3,TRBV7-8,once,-,TGTGCCAGCAGCTTGTCAGGGTCAGCAGATACGCAGTATTTT,CASSLSGSADTQYF
TRBJ1-2,TRBV6-5,once,-,TGTGCCAGCAGTTATGGGGACTATGGCTACACCTTC,CASSYGDYGYTF
TRBJ1-5,TRBV7-8,-,-,TGTGCCAGCAGCTTACGAGGGAATCAGCCCCAGCATTTT,CASSLRGNQPQHF
TRBJ2-7,TRBV7-7,few,-,TGTGCTAGCAGCCAGGACGGCCGGTGGTACTTC,CASSQDGRWYF
TRBJ1-6,TRBV6-5,-,TRBD1,TGTGCCAGCAGTTACTTACAGGGGCCCCTCCACTTT,CASSYLQGPLHF
TRBJ1-1,TRBV6-5,-,-,TGTGCCAGCAGTTACTACGACAGTGGCACTGAAGCTTTCTTT,CASSYYDSGTEAFF
TRBJ2-7,TRBV28,-,-,TGTGCCAGCAGTGACTACGAGCAGTACTTC,CASSDYEQYF
TRBJ2-6,TRBV4-3,-,-,TGCGCCAGCAGCCGAGGACAGCTCTCTGGGGCCAACGTCCTGACTTTC,CASSRGQLSGANVLTF
TRBJ2-2,TRBV28,-,-,TGTGCCAGCAGTACAGGGACCCCCACCGGGGAGCTGTTTTTT,CASSTGTPTGELFF
TRBJ1-3,TRBV29-1,-,-,TGCAGCGTTGAGACCAACTCTGGAAACACCATATATTTT,CSVETNSGNTIYF
TRBJ2-5,TRBV11-2,-,-,TGTGCCAGCAGCTTGCCCAGGGGAGGTGGGGAAGAGACCCAGTACTTC,CASSLPRGGGEETQYF
TRBJ2-2,TRBV7-3,-,-,TGTGCCAGCAGCTCGCCCCCAGGGAGGATGGACACCGGGGAGCTGTTTTTT,CASSSPPGRMDTGELFF